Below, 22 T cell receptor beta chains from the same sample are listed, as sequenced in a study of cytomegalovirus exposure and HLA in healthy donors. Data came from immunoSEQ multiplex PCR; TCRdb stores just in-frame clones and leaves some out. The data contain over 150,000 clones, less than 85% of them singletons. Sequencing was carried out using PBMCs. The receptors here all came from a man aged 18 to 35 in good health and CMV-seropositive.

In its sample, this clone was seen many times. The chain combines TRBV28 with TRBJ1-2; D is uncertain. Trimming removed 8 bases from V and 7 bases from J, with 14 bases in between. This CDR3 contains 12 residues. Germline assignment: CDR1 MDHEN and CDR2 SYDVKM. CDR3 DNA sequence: TGTGCCAGCCTGCGGGAGGGCCGTGGCTACACCTTC. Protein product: CASLREGRGYTF.

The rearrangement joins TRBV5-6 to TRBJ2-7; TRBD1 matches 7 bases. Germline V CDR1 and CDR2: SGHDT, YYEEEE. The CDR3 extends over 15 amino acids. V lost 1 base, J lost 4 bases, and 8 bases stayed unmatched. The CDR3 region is CASSLSGTALYEQYF. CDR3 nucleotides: TGTGCCAGCAGCTTGTCCGGGACAGCGTTGTACGAGCAGTACTTC.

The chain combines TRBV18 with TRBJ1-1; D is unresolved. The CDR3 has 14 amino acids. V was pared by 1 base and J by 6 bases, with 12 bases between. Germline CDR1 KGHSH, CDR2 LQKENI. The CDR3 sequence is CASSPQEIFAEAFF. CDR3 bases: TGTGCCAGCTCACCACAGGAGATTTTCGCTGAAGCTTTCTTT.

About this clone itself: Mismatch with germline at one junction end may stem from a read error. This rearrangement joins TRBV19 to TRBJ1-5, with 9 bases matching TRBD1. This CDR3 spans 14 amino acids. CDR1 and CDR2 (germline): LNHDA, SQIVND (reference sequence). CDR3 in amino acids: CASSIAAVRDRVNF. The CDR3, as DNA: TGTGCCAGTAGTATCGCCGCCGTTCGGGACAGGGTTAATTTT.

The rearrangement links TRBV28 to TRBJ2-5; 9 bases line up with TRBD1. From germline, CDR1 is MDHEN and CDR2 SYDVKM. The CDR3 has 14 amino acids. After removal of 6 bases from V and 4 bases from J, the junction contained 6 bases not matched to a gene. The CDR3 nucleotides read TGTGCCAGCAGATTACAGGGGGCGGTAGAGACCCAGTACTTC. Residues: CASRLQGAVETQYF. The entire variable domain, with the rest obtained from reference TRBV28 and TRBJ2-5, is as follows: DVKVTQSSRYLVKRTGEKVFLECVQDMDHENMFWYRQDPGLGLRLIYFSYDVKMKEKGDIPEGYSVSREKKERFSLILESASTNQTSMYLCASRLQGAVETQYFGPGTRLLVL.

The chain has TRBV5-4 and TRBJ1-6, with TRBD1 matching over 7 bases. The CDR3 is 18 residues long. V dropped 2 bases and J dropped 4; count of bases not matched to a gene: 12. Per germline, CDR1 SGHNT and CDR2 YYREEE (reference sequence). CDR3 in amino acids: CASSFSWAQTGYNSPLHF. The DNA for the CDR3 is TGTGCCAGCAGCTTTAGTTGGGCCCAGACAGGGTATAATTCACCCCTCCACTTT.

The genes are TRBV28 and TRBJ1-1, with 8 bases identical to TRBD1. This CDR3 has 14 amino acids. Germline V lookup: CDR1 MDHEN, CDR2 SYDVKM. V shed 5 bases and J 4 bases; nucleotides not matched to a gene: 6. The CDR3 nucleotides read TGTGCCAGCAGTGTCAGGGGGCTCGGCACTGAAGCTTTCTTT. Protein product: CASSVRGLGTEAFF. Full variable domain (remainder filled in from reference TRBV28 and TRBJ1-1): DVKVTQSSRYLVKRTGEKVFLECVQDMDHENMFWYRQDPGLGLRLIYFSYDVKMKEKGDIPEGYSVSREKKERFSLILESASTNQTSMYLCASSVRGLGTEAFFGQGTRLTVV.

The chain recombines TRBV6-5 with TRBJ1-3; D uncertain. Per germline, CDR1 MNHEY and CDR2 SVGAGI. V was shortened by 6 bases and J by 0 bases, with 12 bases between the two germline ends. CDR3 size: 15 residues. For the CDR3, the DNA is TGTGCCAGCAGGCACAGTCCTGCCTCTGGAAACACCATATATTTT. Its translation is CASRHSPASGNTIYF.

Written as DNA, the CDR3 is TGTGCCAGCAGTGCTCAGGGGCGCAATCAGCCCCAGCATTTT. It encodes CASSAQGRNQPQHF. The V gene is TRBV27, the J gene TRBJ1-5; a weak D match, TRBD1 (6 bases). The CDR3 runs to 14 residues. V was clipped by 5 bases and J by 2 bases, with 10 bases between them. Germline V gene sequence: CDR1 MNHEY, CDR2 SMNVEV (reference sequence).

CDR3 loop: CASSLPRDTEAFF. The DNA of the CDR3 is TGTGCCAGCAGCCTTCCCCGGGACACTGAAGCTTTCTTT. J is TRBJ1-1 and V is TRBV6-6; no reliable D call. CDR1 is MNHNY and CDR2 is SVGAGI in the germline V gene (reference sequence). V lost 6 bases and J lost 3, with 11 bases in between. This CDR3 contains 13 residues.

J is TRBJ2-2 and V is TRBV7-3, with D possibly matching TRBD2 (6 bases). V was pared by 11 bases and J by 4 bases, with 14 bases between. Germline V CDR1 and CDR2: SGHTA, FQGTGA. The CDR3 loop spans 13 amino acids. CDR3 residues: CASAGSATGELFF. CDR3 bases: TGTGCCTCCGCGGGGTCGGCCACCGGGGAGCTGTTTTTT.

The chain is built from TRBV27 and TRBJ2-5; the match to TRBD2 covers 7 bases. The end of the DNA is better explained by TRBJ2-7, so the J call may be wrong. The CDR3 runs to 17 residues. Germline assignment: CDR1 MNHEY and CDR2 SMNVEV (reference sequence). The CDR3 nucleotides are TGTGCCAGCAGTCTTCGAGGGAATAGCGGGTTTACCTACGAGCAGTACTTC. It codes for CASSLRGNSGFTYEQYF.

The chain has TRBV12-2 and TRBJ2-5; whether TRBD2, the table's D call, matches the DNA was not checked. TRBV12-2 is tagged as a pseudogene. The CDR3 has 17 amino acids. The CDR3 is CASRPTFKRRPQETQYF. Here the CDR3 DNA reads TGTGCAAGTCGCCCAACCTTCAAGCGGCGACCACAAGAGACCCAGTACTTC.

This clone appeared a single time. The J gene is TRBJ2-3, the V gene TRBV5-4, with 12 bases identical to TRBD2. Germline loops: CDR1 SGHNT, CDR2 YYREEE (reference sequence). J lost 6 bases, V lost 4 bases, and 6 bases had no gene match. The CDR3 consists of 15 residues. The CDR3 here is CASSMRTSGVDTQYF. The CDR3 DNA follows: TGTGCCAGCAGCATGAGGACTAGCGGGGTCGATACGCAGTATTTT.

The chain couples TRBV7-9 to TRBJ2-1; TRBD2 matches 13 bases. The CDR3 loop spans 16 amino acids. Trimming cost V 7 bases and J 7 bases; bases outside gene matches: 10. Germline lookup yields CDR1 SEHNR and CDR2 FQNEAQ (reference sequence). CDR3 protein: CASTQLLAGGPNEQFF. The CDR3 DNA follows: TGTGCCAGCACCCAATTACTAGCGGGGGGGCCTAATGAGCAGTTCTTC.

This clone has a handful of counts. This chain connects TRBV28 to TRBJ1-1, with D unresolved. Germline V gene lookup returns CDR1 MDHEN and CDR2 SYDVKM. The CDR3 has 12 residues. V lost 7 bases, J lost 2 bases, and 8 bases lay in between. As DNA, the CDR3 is TGTGCCAGCATCCGCAGAAACACTGAAGCTTTCTTT. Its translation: CASIRRNTEAFF.

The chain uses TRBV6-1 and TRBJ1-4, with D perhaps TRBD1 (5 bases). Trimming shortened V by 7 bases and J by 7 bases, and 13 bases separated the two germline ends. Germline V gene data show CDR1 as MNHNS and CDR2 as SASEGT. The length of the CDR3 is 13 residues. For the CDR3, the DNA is TGTGCCAGCACGTCATCCCAGGGTGAAAAACTGTTTTTT. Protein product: CASTSSQGEKLFF.

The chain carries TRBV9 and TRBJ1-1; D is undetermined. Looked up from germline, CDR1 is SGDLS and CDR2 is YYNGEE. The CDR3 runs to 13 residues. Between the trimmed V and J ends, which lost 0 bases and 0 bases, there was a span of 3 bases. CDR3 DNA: TGTGCCAGCAGCGTAGCTATGAACACTGAAGCTTTCTTT. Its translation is CASSVAMNTEAFF.

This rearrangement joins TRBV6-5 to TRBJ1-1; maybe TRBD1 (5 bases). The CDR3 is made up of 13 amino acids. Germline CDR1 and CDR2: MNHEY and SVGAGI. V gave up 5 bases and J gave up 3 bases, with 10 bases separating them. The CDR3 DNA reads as TGTGCCAGCAGTCCGGGAGGGGACACTGAAGCTTTCTTT. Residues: CASSPGGDTEAFF.

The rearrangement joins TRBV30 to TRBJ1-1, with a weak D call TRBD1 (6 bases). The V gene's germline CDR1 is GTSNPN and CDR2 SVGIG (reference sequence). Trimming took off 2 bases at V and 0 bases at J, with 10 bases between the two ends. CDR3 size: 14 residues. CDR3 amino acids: CAWSLQGLNTEAFF. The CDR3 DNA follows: TGTGCCTGGAGTCTACAGGGACTGAACACTGAAGCTTTCTTT.

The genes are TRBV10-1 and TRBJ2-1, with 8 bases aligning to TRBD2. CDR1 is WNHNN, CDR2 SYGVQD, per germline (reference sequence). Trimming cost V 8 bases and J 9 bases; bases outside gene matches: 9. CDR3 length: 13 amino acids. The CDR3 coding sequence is TGCGCCAGCTCGCGCGGGAGGCTAACTGAGCAGTTCTTC. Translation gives CASSRGRLTEQFF.

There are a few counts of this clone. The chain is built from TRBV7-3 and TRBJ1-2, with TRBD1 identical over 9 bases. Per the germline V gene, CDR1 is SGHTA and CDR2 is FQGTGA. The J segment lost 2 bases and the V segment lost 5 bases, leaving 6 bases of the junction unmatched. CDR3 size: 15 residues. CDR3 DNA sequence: TGTGCCAGCAGCCCAACCGGGACAGGGAACTATGGCTACACCTTC. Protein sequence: CASSPTGTGNYGYTF.